Reported below is one TCR beta chain. As yet, its antigen is unknown. The data derive from a study of T cell responses to AZD1222 COVID-19 vaccine. V was trimmed by 5 bases and J by 3 bases, leaving 7 bases between them. The CDR3 sequence is 12 residues long. The germline V gene has CDR1 SNHLY and CDR2 FYNNEI. Measured with immunoSEQ multiplex PCR; TCRdb has only the in-frame clones, and not every one. The table lists roughly 95,000 clones, around nine tenths of them singletons. Notes on the study in general: Nearly half of spike-specific TCRs reportedly target unmutated variant regions.

The receptor's source is an adult who received the AZD1222 COVID-19 vaccine. The source was peripheral blood, collected 28 days after the second AZD1222 dose. J is TRBJ2-5 and V is TRBV2; weak D call: TRBD2 (6 bases). The CDR3 sequence: CASSWGEETQYF. The CDR3 coding sequence is TGTGCCAGCAGTTGGGGGGAAGAGACCCAGTACTTC.